This record concerns one T cell receptor beta chain sequence. Within the sample, other DNA sequences also encode this same CDR3. This record comes from a study of blood T cell repertoires in COVID-19. In the study overall: PBMCs, B-cell-depleted T cells, or T cells provided the cDNA or gDNA that made up the material.

This CDR3 is built from 14 residues. CDR1 and CDR2 from the germline V gene are SGHTA and FQGTGA. The V end was cut by 5 bases, the J end by 0 bases, with 8 bases between. Assay: immunoSEQ multiplex PCR; the TCRdb copy retains only in-frame clones and omits some. Among around 130,000 clones listed, around 83% were seen once. Recruits, aged about 18 to 100 years, lived in 20 to 30 US areas. Resolution of symptoms, clearance, or two negative PCRs was present in recovered Cohort 3 donors. The sample taken for sequencing was PBMCs or T cells enriched from blood (not recorded which). The chain combines TRBV7-3 with TRBJ2-1; D is possibly TRBD1 (6 bases). This receptor was obtained from a woman aged 30 to 39 who had recovered from COVID-19. DNA for the CDR3: TGTGCCAGCAGCCCGGACAGCTCCTACAATGAGCAGTTCTTC. Translation: CASSPDSSYNEQFF.